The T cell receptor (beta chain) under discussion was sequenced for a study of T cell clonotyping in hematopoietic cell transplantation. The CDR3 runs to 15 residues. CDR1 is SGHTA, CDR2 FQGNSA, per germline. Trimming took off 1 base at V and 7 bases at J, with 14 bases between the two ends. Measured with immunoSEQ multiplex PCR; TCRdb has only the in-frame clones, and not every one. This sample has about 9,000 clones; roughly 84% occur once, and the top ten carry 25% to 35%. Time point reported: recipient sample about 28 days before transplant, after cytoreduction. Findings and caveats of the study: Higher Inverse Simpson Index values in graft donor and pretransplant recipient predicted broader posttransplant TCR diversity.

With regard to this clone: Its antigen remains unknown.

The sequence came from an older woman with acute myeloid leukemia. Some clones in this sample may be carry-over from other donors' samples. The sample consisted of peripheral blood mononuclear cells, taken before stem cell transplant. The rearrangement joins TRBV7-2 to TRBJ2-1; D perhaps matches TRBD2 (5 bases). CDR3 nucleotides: TGTGCCAGCAGCTTAGATCCGGACTGGGGAAATGAGCAGTTCTTC. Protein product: CASSLDPDWGNEQFF.